This TCR beta chain is drawn from a study of shared clonotypes between healthy human individuals. Broader study findings: Among the subsets, naive ones generally showed larger estimated richness than memory ones.

With respect to this clone: Its specificity is not known.

Germline V gene data show CDR1 as SGHDT and CDR2 as YYEEEE. Trimming at V came to 5 bases and at J to 4 bases, leaving 12 bases not matched to a gene. This CDR3 spans 16 amino acids. For every subset, genomic DNA was evenly distributed across several immunoSEQ plates. TCRdb's table, derived via immunoSEQ multiplex PCR, lists solely in-frame clones and lacks some. The sample includes about a million clones, approximately 75% seen only once; the top ten take over 0.8%. The specimen sequenced was memory CD4+ T cells from PBMCs. The subset: CD45RA-negative fraction. J is TRBJ2-5 and V is TRBV5-6; 9 positions agree with TRBD1. The sequence came from a man between 18 and 35 years old in good health. Some clones in this sample may be carry-over from other donors' samples. The CDR3 is CASRDTGGAGGETQYF. The CDR3 DNA is TGTGCCAGCAGGGATACAGGGGGCGCTGGAGGAGAGACCCAGTACTTC.